What follows is one TCR beta chain and its context. The sample is drawn from a study of blood T cell repertoires in COVID-19. Study-wide background: From the United States, Italy and Spain came samples of acute and convalescent COVID-19. The analysed material was cDNA or gDNA that came from T cells, B-cell-depleted T cells, or PBMCs.

CDR3 length equals 13 residues. V was cut by 0 bases and J by 4 bases, with 9 bases left in between. From germline, CDR1 is GTSNPN and CDR2 SVGIG (reference sequence). The method was immunoSEQ multiplex PCR; TCRdb's version includes in-frame clones alone and lacks a portion of them. The table lists some 220,000 clones, 87% of them singletons. The TCR sequence derives from a woman between 18 and 29 years old who had recovered from COVID-19. The V gene is TRBV30, the J gene TRBJ1-1; a weak D match, TRBD1 (6 bases). Sequenced sample: peripheral blood. The DNA of the CDR3 is TGTGCCTGGAGTGTATCAGGGGCCACTGAAGCTTTCTTT. Translating it yields CAWSVSGATEAFF.